Below are 23 T cell receptor beta chains sequenced from a single sample in a study of shared clonotypes between healthy human individuals. Method: immunoSEQ multiplex PCR; TCRdb's copy keeps in-frame clones and lacks some. This sample has 2 million to 3 million clones, with approximately 93% found just once. Sequencing input: naive CD4+ T cells from PBMCs. Subset here: CD45RA+ positively selected. These receptors were obtained from a man aged 18 to 29 in good health. Some clones in this sample may be carry-over from other donors' samples.

The gene calls are TRBV7-8 and TRBJ2-1, with D perhaps TRBD2 (6 bases). The CDR3 contains 16 residues. The germline V and J ends were trimmed by 2 bases and 9 bases, with 20 bases remaining between them. Per germline, CDR1 SGHVS and CDR2 FQNEAQ. CDR3 in amino acids: CASSLLSPGLGSEQFF. CDR3 coding DNA: TGTGCCAGCAGCTTACTGTCCCCGGGACTTGGTAGTGAGCAGTTCTTC.

This clone was detected once. Other DNA sequences in this specimen translate into the identical CDR3. The rearrangement links TRBV30 to TRBJ2-3; no clear D. The CDR3 has 12 amino acids. The V and J ends lost 0 bases and 3 bases respectively, with 4 bases between them. Germline values: CDR1 GTSNPN, CDR2 SVGIG (reference sequence). The CDR3 here is CAWSVSTDTQYF. CDR3 DNA sequence: TGTGCCTGGAGTGTTTCAACAGATACGCAGTATTTT. Full variable domain (outside the CDR3, taken from reference TRBV30 and TRBJ2-3): SQTIHQWPATLVQPVGSPLSLECTVEGTSNPNLYWYRQAAGRGLQLLFYSVGIGQISSEVPQNLSASRPQDRQFILSSKKLLLSDSGFYLCAWSVSTDTQYFGPGTRLTVL.

This rearrangement joins TRBV7-9 to TRBJ2-2; D tentatively fits TRBD1 or TRBD2 (6 bases each). From germline, CDR1 is SEHNR and CDR2 FQNEAQ (reference sequence). V was cut by 6 bases and J by 5 bases, with 16 bases left in between. This CDR3 has 15 residues. The CDR3 region has the DNA TGTGCCAGCAGTCTAGCCGGGGGCGGAACCGGGGAGCTGTTTTTT. The encoded protein is CASSLAGGGTGELFF. The variable domain in full, completed from reference TRBV7-9 and TRBJ2-2, reads DTGVSQNPRHKITKRGQNVTFRCDPISEHNRLYWYRQTLGQGPEFLTYFQNEAQLEKSRLLSDRFSAERPKGSFSTLEIQRTEQGDSAMYLCASSLAGGGTGELFFGEGSRLTVL.

V and J are TRBV29-1 and TRBJ2-7; TRBD2 aligns across 9 bases. Germline trimming cut 0 bases from V and 0 bases from J; bases unmatched to any gene: 6. Germline assignment: CDR1 SQVTM and CDR2 ANQGSEA. The CDR3 sequence is 16 residues long. The CDR3: CSVEDVLAGRSYEQYF. DNA of the CDR3: TGCAGCGTTGAAGATGTACTAGCGGGCCGCTCCTACGAGCAGTACTTC.

CDR3 bases: TGCGCCAGCAGTGAGGCCGGGAACACCGGGGAGCTGTTTTTT. Translation gives CASSEAGNTGELFF. The rearrangement joins TRBV5-1 to TRBJ2-2; D gene unclear. V gave up 5 bases and J gave up 1 base, with 9 bases separating them. The length of the CDR3 is 14 residues. Germline V gene data show CDR1 as SGHRS and CDR2 as YFSETQ.

The genes are TRBV6-6 and TRBJ2-7; D ambiguous. The CDR3 length is 14 residues. Germline V CDR1 and CDR2: MNHNY, SVGAGI (reference sequence). V gave up 4 bases and J gave up 2 bases, with 12 bases separating them. CDR3 DNA: TGTGCCAGCAGTTTAGGCAGGACGGCCTACGAGCAGTACTTC. Residues: CASSLGRTAYEQYF.

This sequence joins TRBV19 and TRBJ2-2, with D possibly being TRBD1 or TRBD2 (5 bases each). This CDR3 has 17 residues. Per germline, CDR1 LNHDA and CDR2 SQIVND (reference sequence). V lost 3 bases and J lost 4, with 18 bases in between. The CDR3 coding sequence is TGTGCCAGTAGTATTGAGGCGCTGGCAGGGAGCACCGGGGAGCTGTTTTTT. Protein product: CASSIEALAGSTGELFF.

The sample holds one count of this clone. This rearrangement joins TRBV7-6 to TRBJ2-7; 13 positions agree with TRBD2. The CDR3 is 17 residues long. V lost 5 bases to trimming and J lost 4 bases; unmatched junction nucleotides: 11. Germline V gene data show CDR1 as SGHVS and CDR2 as FNYEAQ. The CDR3 loop is CASSASWTSGSGYEQYF. Here the CDR3 DNA reads TGTGCCAGCAGCGCTAGCTGGACTAGCGGGAGCGGGTACGAGCAGTACTTC.

The V and J genes are TRBV28 and TRBJ2-7; D remains unclear. In germline, CDR1 is MDHEN, CDR2 SYDVKM. V lost 5 bases, J lost 4 bases, and 15 bases lay in between. CDR3 length: 14 residues. CDR3 in amino acids: CASSLTPRRYEQYF. The DNA for the CDR3 is TGTGCCAGCAGTCTTACCCCTCGACGGTACGAGCAGTACTTC.

In the case of this clone: At one boundary the junction diverges from the germline segment, which might be a read error. The V gene is TRBV6-1, the J gene TRBJ2-2; 7 bases agree with TRBD1. The CDR3 has 15 residues. Germline lookup yields CDR1 MNHNS and CDR2 SASEGT. The CDR3 loop is CASRRQGLNPGELFF. The CDR3, as DNA: TGTGCCAGCAGAAGACAGGGATTGAACCCCGGGGAGCTGTTTTTT.

This rearrangement joins TRBV29-1 to TRBJ2-3; no clear D. The CDR3 extends over 12 amino acids. The germline gives CDR1 SQVTM, CDR2 ANQGSEA. The germline V and J ends were trimmed by 0 bases and 4 bases, with 5 bases remaining between them. The CDR3 here is CSVEDPSDTQYF. The CDR3 region has the DNA TGCAGCGTTGAAGACCCCTCAGATACGCAGTATTTT.

The chain has TRBV4-2 and TRBJ1-2; D is undetermined. V was shortened by 0 bases and J by 8 bases, with 13 bases between the two germline ends. The CDR3 is made up of 14 amino acids. Germline V lookup: CDR1 LGHNA, CDR2 YNFKEQ. CDR3 DNA sequence: TGTGCCAGCAGCCAAGACGGGATTGGTTTGGGCTACACCTTC. This translates into CASSQDGIGLGYTF.

This clone was seen a handful of times. The chain joins TRBV2 to TRBJ1-2, with D possibly TRBD1 on 5 matching bases. Germline CDR1 and CDR2: SNHLY and FYNNEI. The CDR3 covers 12 residues. V lost 4 bases, J lost 4 bases, and 7 bases lay in between. The CDR3 sequence: CASSGQLYGYTF. Written as DNA, the CDR3 is TGTGCCAGCAGTGGACAGCTCTATGGCTACACCTTC. The full variable domain, rest sourced from reference TRBV2 and TRBJ1-2, is EPEVTQTPSHQVTQMGQEVILRCVPISNHLYFYWYRQILGQKVEFLVSFYNNEISEKSEIFDDQFSVERPDGSNFTLKIRSTKLEDSAMYFCASSGQLYGYTFGSGTRLTVV.

This chain connects TRBV5-1 to TRBJ2-2; D unresolved. This CDR3 is built from 13 residues. Germline-derived CDR1 and CDR2 are SGHRS and YFSETQ. V was trimmed by 1 base and J by 5 bases, leaving 6 bases between them. The CDR3 DNA is TGCGCCAGCAGCTTGCGAGCGACCGGGGAGCTGTTTTTT. Translated: CASSLRATGELFF.

V and J are TRBV19 and TRBJ1-3; no clear D gene. The V gene lost 4 bases and the J gene lost 3 bases, with 7 bases spanning the gap. The CDR3 consists of 13 residues. Germline CDR1 LNHDA, CDR2 SQIVND (reference sequence). The CDR3 is CASSTGYGNTIYF. CDR3 nucleotides: TGTGCCAGTAGTACGGGTTATGGAAACACCATATATTTT.

This clone was observed once. Distinct nucleotide sequences in the sample also encode this CDR3. This chain uses TRBV5-1 with TRBJ2-1, with 9 bases aligning to TRBD2. In germline, CDR1 is SGHRS, CDR2 YFSETQ. J lost 0 bases, V lost 0 bases, and 1 base had no gene match. The CDR3 is 16 residues long. CDR3 amino acids: CASSLELAGSYNEQFF. The CDR3 region has the DNA TGCGCCAGCAGCTTGGAACTAGCGGGCTCCTACAATGAGCAGTTCTTC.

The CDR3 DNA reads as TGTGCCAGCAGCTTAATGCAGAGCGAAGAGACCCAGTACTTC. Amino acids: CASSLMQSEETQYF. V and J are TRBV11-2 and TRBJ2-5; D not resolved. Between the trimmed V and J ends, which lost 2 bases and 3 bases, there was a span of 10 bases. Germline lookup yields CDR1 SGHAT and CDR2 FQNNGV. The CDR3 loop spans 14 amino acids.

Written as DNA, the CDR3 is TGTGCCAGCAACCGACTAGTCTCGGGCTACGAGCAGTACTTC. Its translation is CASNRLVSGYEQYF. The V call is TRBV6-1, the J call TRBJ2-7; perhaps TRBD2 as D (6 bases). Germline V gives CDR1 MNHNS, CDR2 SASEGT. There are 14 residues in the CDR3. Trimming removed 7 bases from V and 3 bases from J, with 16 bases in between.

The rearrangement links TRBV27 to TRBJ1-2, with a possible D match to TRBD1 (5 bases). The CDR3 contains 15 residues. With 1 base removed from V and 2 bases from J, the gap between germline ends came to 11 bases. From germline, CDR1 is MNHEY and CDR2 SMNVEV (reference sequence). In DNA form, the CDR3 reads TGTGCCAGCAGTTTATTTTTCACAGGCAACTATGGCTACACCTTC. Its protein is CASSLFFTGNYGYTF.

The chain is built from TRBV27 and TRBJ2-3; D not certain. The CDR3 is 15 amino acids. V was pared by 1 base and J by 0 bases, with 8 bases between. Germline V gives CDR1 MNHEY, CDR2 SMNVEV (reference sequence). The CDR3 sequence is CASSLLPGSTDTQYF. The CDR3 DNA is TGTGCCAGCAGTTTATTACCGGGTAGCACAGATACGCAGTATTTT.

This rearrangement joins TRBV4-1 to TRBJ2-3; 7 bases align to TRBD1. Germline lookup yields CDR1 MGHRA and CDR2 YSYEKL. This CDR3 is built from 17 residues. Losses at the gene ends were 2 bases for V and 2 bases for J; bases not matched to a gene: 10. The CDR3 coding sequence is TGCGCCAGCAGCCAACTACCGGGACAGTTGACCACAGATACGCAGTATTTT. This translates into CASSQLPGQLTTDTQYF.

Here the CDR3 reads CASREQGAGANVLTF. CDR3 DNA sequence: TGTGCCAGCAGGGAACAGGGGGCTGGGGCCAACGTCCTGACTTTC. The chain carries TRBV7-8 and TRBJ2-6; 8 positions agree with TRBD1. Germline CDR1 and CDR2: SGHVS and FQNEAQ. CDR3 size: 15 residues. After removal of 6 bases from V and 2 bases from J, the junction contained 3 bases not matched to a gene.

The J gene is TRBJ2-7, the V gene TRBV27; D possibly corresponds to TRBD2 (6 bases). The CDR3 contains 16 residues. Germline V gene lookup returns CDR1 MNHEY and CDR2 SMNVEV (reference sequence). The ends were cut back, 5 bases at V and 2 bases at J, with 19 bases in the middle. CDR3 in DNA: TGTGCCAGCAGTCCCGCCCGGCCCGGGGGTACCTACGAGCAGTACTTC. It encodes CASSPARPGGTYEQYF.